These T cell receptor beta chains were read from a single sample in a study of cytomegalovirus exposure and HLA in healthy donors. Sequencing was performed with immunoSEQ multiplex PCR; in TCRdb, only in-frame clones are kept and a portion is missing. Among 100,000 to 150,000 clones, approximately 69% were seen once, and the ten largest hold 3.5% to 4.5%. The specimen was PBMCs. These receptor sequences come from a man aged 40-55 years in good health and CMV-seropositive. The CDR3 runs from the conserved cysteine through the conserved F or W. Fields, in order: J gene, clone size, D gene, V gene, CDR3 protein, CDR3 DNA. D genes are given only for firm matches. Size tells how often a clone was seen (once, few, many) or the class of an expanded clone, and some rows leave it out.

j_call: TRBJ2-4; clone_size: .; d_call: .; v_call: TRBV5-1; cdr3_aa: CASSPRLAGDIQYF; cdr3_nt: TGCGCCAGCAGCCCCCGGTTGGCCGGGGACATTCAGTACTTC
j_call: TRBJ1-2; clone_size: .; d_call: .; v_call: TRBV7-6; cdr3_aa: CASSALTLRGSNYGYTF; cdr3_nt: TGTGCCAGCAGCGCGCTCACTCTCAGAGGCTCTAACTATGGCTACACCTTC
j_call: TRBJ2-1; clone_size: .; d_call: .; v_call: TRBV7-9; cdr3_aa: CASSGSSNEQFF; cdr3_nt: TGTGCCAGCAGCGGTTCTAGCAATGAGCAGTTCTTC
j_call: TRBJ2-2; clone_size: once; d_call: TRBD2; v_call: TRBV27; cdr3_aa: CASSTRENLIGELFF; cdr3_nt: TGTGCCAGCAGTACGCGGGAGAATCTAATCGGGGAGCTGTTTTTT
j_call: TRBJ2-7; clone_size: .; d_call: .; v_call: TRBV9; cdr3_aa: CASSARQARSLYF; cdr3_nt: TGTGCCAGCAGCGCCCGACAGGCCCGTTCTTTGTACTTC
j_call: TRBJ2-7; clone_size: .; d_call: .; v_call: TRBV11-2; cdr3_aa: CASSLGASYEQYF; cdr3_nt: TGTGCCAGCAGCTTGGGGGCTTCCTACGAGCAGTACTTC
j_call: TRBJ2-1; clone_size: .; d_call: .; v_call: TRBV5-1; cdr3_aa: CASSLAAGRINEQFF; cdr3_nt: TGCGCCAGCAGCTTGGCGGCAGGCCGCATCAATGAGCAGTTCTTC
j_call: TRBJ2-7; clone_size: .; d_call: .; v_call: TRBV25-1; cdr3_aa: CASSESVGLPGYEQYF; cdr3_nt: TGTGCCAGCAGTGAATCTGTCGGTCTTCCCGGTTACGAGCAGTACTTC
j_call: TRBJ2-3; clone_size: .; d_call: TRBD2; v_call: TRBV7-2; cdr3_aa: CASSSQTSGRPTDTQYF; cdr3_nt: TGTGCCAGCAGCTCCCAGACTAGCGGGAGACCGACAGATACGCAGTATTTT
j_call: TRBJ2-2; clone_size: .; d_call: TRBD1; v_call: TRBV10-1; cdr3_aa: CASSEGQGTGELFF; cdr3_nt: TGCGCCAGCAGTGAGGGACAGGGGACCGGGGAGCTGTTTTTT
j_call: TRBJ2-4; clone_size: .; d_call: .; v_call: TRBV6-6; cdr3_aa: CASAPGQVDIQYF; cdr3_nt: TGTGCCAGCGCCCCAGGGCAGGTAGACATTCAGTACTTC
j_call: TRBJ2-2; clone_size: .; d_call: TRBD1; v_call: TRBV6-6; cdr3_aa: CASAGTGGTGELFF; cdr3_nt: TGTGCCAGCGCCGGGACAGGGGGCACCGGGGAGCTGTTTTTT
j_call: TRBJ1-5; clone_size: once; d_call: .; v_call: TRBV28; cdr3_aa: CASSSPQGSRQPQHF; cdr3_nt: TGTGCCAGCAGTTCCCCACAGGGTTCGCGGCAGCCCCAGCATTTT
j_call: TRBJ1-1; clone_size: .; d_call: TRBD1; v_call: TRBV10-2; cdr3_aa: CASSSGQGAGIDTEAFF; cdr3_nt: TGCGCCAGCAGCTCGGGACAGGGGGCGGGTATTGACACTGAAGCTTTCTTT
j_call: TRBJ2-3; clone_size: .; d_call: .; v_call: TRBV11-2; cdr3_aa: CASSLDREPSDTQYF; cdr3_nt: TGTGCCAGCAGCTTAGACCGGGAGCCCTCAGATACGCAGTATTTT
j_call: TRBJ2-3; clone_size: .; d_call: .; v_call: TRBV4-2; cdr3_aa: CASSQDRPSGTDTQYF; cdr3_nt: TGTGCCAGCAGCCAAGACAGGCCTAGCGGCACAGATACGCAGTATTTT
j_call: TRBJ1-1; clone_size: .; d_call: .; v_call: TRBV5-1; cdr3_aa: CASGGFGSTEAFF; cdr3_nt: TGCGCCAGCGGAGGGTTCGGGAGCACTGAAGCTTTCTTT
j_call: TRBJ2-3; clone_size: .; d_call: TRBD2; v_call: TRBV19; cdr3_aa: CASSIRGSGSTDTQYF; cdr3_nt: TGTGCCAGTAGTATAAGAGGTAGCGGGAGCACAGATACGCAGTATTTT
j_call: TRBJ2-1; clone_size: .; d_call: .; v_call: TRBV19; cdr3_aa: CASSPLPRSSYNEQFF; cdr3_nt: TGTGCCAGTAGTCCCCTACCTCGTAGCTCCTACAATGAGCAGTTCTTC
j_call: TRBJ1-5; clone_size: .; d_call: TRBD1; v_call: TRBV19; cdr3_aa: CASSGTGGSNQPQHF; cdr3_nt: TGTGCCAGTAGTGGCACAGGGGGATCCAATCAGCCCCAGCATTTT
j_call: TRBJ2-7; clone_size: few; d_call: TRBD1; v_call: TRBV6-1; cdr3_aa: CASSEGPDRGYEQYF; cdr3_nt: TGTGCCAGCAGTGAAGGTCCGGACAGGGGGTACGAGCAGTACTTC
j_call: TRBJ2-1; clone_size: .; d_call: TRBD2; v_call: TRBV29-1; cdr3_aa: CSVEEVLAGYNEQFF; cdr3_nt: TGCAGCGTTGAAGAGGTGCTAGCGGGGTACAATGAGCAGTTCTTC
j_call: TRBJ2-3; clone_size: few; d_call: TRBD2; v_call: TRBV4-3; cdr3_aa: CASSHGGLASTDTQYF; cdr3_nt: TGCGCCAGCAGCCACGGGGGACTAGCTAGCACAGATACGCAGTATTTT
j_call: TRBJ1-6; clone_size: .; d_call: .; v_call: TRBV7-2; cdr3_aa: CASSVDHIMNSPLHF; cdr3_nt: TGTGCCAGCAGCGTCGATCACATAATGAATTCACCCCTCCACTTT
j_call: TRBJ1-5; clone_size: few; d_call: .; v_call: TRBV19; cdr3_aa: CASSIGEVARPQHF; cdr3_nt: TGTGCCAGTAGTATAGGGGAGGTCGCGCGGCCCCAGCATTTT
j_call: TRBJ2-7; clone_size: .; d_call: .; v_call: TRBV9; cdr3_aa: CASSVDPAAYEQYF; cdr3_nt: TGTGCCAGCAGCGTAGATCCAGCGGCCTACGAGCAGTACTTC
j_call: TRBJ2-5; clone_size: once; d_call: .; v_call: TRBV2; cdr3_aa: CASRSARRDSRQETQYF; cdr3_nt: TGTGCCAGCAGATCGGCCAGGAGAGACAGCCGCCAAGAGACCCAGTACTTC
j_call: TRBJ1-1; clone_size: .; d_call: .; v_call: TRBV14; cdr3_aa: CASSLLGVTEAFF; cdr3_nt: TGTGCCAGCAGCCTTTTAGGGGTTACTGAAGCTTTCTTT